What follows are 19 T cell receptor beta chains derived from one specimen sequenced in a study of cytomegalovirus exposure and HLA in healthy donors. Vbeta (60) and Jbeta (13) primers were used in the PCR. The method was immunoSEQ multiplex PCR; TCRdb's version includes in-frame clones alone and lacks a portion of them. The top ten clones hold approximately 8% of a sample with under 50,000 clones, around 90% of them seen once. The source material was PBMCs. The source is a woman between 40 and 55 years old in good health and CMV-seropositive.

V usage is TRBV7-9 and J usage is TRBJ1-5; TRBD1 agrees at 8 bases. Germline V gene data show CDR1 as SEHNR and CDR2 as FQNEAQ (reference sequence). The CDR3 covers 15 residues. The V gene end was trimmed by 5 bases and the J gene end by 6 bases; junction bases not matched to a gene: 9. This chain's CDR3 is CASSTQGVGSQPQHF. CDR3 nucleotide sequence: TGTGCCAGCAGCACACAGGGGGTGGGAAGTCAGCCCCAGCATTTT.

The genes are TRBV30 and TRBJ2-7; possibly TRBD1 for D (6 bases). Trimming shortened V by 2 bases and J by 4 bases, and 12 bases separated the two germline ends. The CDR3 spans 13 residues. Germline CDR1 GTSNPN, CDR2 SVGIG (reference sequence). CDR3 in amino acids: CAWSLGTKYEQYF. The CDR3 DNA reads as TGTGCCTGGAGTCTAGGGACAAAGTACGAGCAGTACTTC.

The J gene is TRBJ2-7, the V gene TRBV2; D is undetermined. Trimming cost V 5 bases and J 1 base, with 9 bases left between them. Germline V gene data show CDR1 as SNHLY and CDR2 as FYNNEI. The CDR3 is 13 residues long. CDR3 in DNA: TGTGCCAGCAGTCTACTCAAATCCTACGAGCAGTACTTC. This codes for CASSLLKSYEQYF. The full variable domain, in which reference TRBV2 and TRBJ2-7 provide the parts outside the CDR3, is EPEVTQTPSHQVTQMGQEVILRCVPISNHLYFYWYRQILGQKVEFLVSFYNNEISEKSEIFDDQFSVERPDGSNFTLKIRSTKLEDSAMYFCASSLLKSYEQYFGPGTRLTVT.

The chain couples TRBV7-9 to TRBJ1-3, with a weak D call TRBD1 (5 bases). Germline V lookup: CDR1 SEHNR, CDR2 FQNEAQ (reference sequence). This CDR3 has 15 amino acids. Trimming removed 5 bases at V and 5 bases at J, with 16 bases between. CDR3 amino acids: CASSQNAGLRNTIYF. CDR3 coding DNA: TGTGCCAGCAGCCAAAACGCGGGACTTCGAAACACCATATATTTT.

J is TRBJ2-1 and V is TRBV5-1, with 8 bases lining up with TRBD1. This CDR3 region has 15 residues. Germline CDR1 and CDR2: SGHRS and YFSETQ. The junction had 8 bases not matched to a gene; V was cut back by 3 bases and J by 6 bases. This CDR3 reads CASSSSGTGANEQFF. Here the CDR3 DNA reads TGCGCCAGCAGCTCCTCCGGGACAGGAGCCAATGAGCAGTTCTTC. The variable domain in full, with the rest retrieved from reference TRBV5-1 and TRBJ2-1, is KAGVTQTPRYLIKTRGQQVTLSCSPISGHRSVSWYQQTPGQGLQFLFEYFSETQRNKGNFPGRFSGRQFSNSRSEMNVSTLELGDSALYLCASSSSGTGANEQFFGPGTRLTVL.

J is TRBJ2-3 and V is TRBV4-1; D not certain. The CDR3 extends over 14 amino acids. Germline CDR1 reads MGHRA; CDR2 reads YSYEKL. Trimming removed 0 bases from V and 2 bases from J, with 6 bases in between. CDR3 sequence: CASSQDQITDTQYF. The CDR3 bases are TGCGCCAGCAGCCAAGACCAGATCACAGATACGCAGTATTTT.

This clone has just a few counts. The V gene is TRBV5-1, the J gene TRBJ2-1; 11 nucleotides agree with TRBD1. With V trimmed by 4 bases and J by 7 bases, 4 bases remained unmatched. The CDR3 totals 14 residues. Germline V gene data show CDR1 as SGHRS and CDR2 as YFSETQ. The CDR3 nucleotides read TGCGCCAGCAGCGGGACAGGGGGTTGGAATGAGCAGTTCTTC. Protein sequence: CASSGTGGWNEQFF.

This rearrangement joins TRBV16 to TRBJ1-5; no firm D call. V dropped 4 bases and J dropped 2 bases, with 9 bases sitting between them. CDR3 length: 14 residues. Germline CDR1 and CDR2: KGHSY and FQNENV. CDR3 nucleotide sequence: TGTGCCAGCAGCCCTACCAACGGCAATCAGCCCCAGCATTTT. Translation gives CASSPTNGNQPQHF.

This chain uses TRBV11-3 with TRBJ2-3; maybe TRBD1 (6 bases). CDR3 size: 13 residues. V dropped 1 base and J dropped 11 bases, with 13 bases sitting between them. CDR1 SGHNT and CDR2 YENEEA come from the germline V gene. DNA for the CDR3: TGTGCCAGCAGCTTAGCTGGGGGCCGGGGGCAGTATTTT. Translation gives CASSLAGGRGQYF.

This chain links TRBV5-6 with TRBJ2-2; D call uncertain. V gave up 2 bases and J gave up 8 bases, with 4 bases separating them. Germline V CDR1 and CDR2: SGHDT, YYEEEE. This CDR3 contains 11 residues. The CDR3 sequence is CASSFTGELFF. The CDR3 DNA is TGTGCCAGCAGCTTTACAGGGGAGCTGTTTTTT.

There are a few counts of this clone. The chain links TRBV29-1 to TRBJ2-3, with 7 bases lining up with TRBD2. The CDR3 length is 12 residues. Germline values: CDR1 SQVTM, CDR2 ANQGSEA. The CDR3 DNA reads TGCAGGGCGGGGGAAAGCACAGATACGCAGTATTTT. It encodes CRAGESTDTQYF.

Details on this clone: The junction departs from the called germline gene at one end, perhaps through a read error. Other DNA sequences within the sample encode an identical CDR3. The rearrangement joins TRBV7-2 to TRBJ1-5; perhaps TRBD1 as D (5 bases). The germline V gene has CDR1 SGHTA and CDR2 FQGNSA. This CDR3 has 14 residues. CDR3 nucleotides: TGTGCCAGCAGCTTAGACCAGGGCAGCCAGCCCCAGCACTTT. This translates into CASSLDQGSQPQHF.

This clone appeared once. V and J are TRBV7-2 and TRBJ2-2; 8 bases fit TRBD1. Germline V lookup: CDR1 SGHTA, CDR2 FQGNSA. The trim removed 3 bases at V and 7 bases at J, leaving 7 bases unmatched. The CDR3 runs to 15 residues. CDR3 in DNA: TGTGCCAGCAGCTTCGGACAGGGATCGAACGGGGAGCTGTTTTTT. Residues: CASSFGQGSNGELFF.

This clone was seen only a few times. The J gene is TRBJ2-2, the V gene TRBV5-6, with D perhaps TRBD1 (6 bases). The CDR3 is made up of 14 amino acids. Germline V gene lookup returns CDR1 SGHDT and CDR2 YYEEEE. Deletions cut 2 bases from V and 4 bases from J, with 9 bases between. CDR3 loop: CASSLGQPTGELFF. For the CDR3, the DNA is TGTGCCAGCAGCTTAGGACAGCCCACCGGGGAGCTGTTTTTT.

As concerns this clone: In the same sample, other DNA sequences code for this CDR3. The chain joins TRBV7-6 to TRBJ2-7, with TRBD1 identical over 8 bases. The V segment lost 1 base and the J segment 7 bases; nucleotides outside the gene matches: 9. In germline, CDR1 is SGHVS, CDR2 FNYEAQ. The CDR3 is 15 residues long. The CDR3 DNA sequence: TGTGCCAGCAGCTTAGTGGGGACAGGTTTCGGGGAGCAGTACTTC. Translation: CASSLVGTGFGEQYF.

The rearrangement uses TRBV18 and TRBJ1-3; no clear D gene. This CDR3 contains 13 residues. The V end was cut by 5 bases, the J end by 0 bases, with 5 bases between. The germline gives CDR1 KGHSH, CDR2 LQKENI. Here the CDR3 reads CASSTTSGNTIYF. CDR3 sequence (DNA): TGTGCCAGCTCAACAACCTCTGGAAACACCATATATTTT.

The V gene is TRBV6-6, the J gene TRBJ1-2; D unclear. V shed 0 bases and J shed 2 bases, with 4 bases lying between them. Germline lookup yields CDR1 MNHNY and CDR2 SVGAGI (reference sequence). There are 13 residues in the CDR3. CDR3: CASSYSANYGYTF. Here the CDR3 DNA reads TGTGCCAGCAGTTACTCGGCCAACTATGGCTACACCTTC.

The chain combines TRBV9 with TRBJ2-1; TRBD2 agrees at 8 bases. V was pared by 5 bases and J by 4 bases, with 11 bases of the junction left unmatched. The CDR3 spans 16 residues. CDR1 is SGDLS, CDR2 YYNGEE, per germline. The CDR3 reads CASSGPSGYVYNEQFF. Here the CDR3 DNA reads TGTGCCAGCAGTGGTCCTAGCGGGTACGTGTACAATGAGCAGTTCTTC.

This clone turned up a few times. This chain's CDR3 is CASSRQGLADLSTDTQYF. CDR3 nucleotides: TGTGCCAGCAGCCGACAGGGGCTAGCGGACCTCAGCACAGATACGCAGTATTTT. This rearrangement joins TRBV4-2 to TRBJ2-3; possible D gene TRBD1, 8 bases. This CDR3 is 18 amino acids long. Between the trimmed V and J ends, which lost 4 bases and 0 bases, there was a span of 20 bases. The germline V gene encodes CDR1 LGHNA and CDR2 YNFKEQ.